This T cell receptor (beta chain) originates from a study of T-cell memory formation after mild COVID-19. As for the study in general: The study found TCR clusters largely donor specific.

General study results and limits: Pre-infection memory harbored some responding clones, suggesting cross-reactive memory joined. Clones that got smaller from day 15 to 85 had even CD4/CD8, while clones growing later tipped toward CD4+. Those CD4+ clones that contracted were mainly in CM and EM (CD8+ ones in EMRA).

For this clonotype: The antigen is unknown.

Trimming cost V 3 bases and J 6 bases, with 11 bases left between them. Germline CDR1 and CDR2: GTSNPN and SVGIG (reference sequence). The CDR3 spans 12 residues. TCRdb re-derived calls from the 5' RACE reads in MiXCR, one entry per CDR3 protein. The data show a few hundred thousand distinct CDR3 sequences, approximately 27% seen once. What was sequenced was PBMCs or a T cell subset sorted from them (not recorded which). The chain uses TRBV30 and TRBJ1-1, with D possibly matching TRBD1 (5 bases). The receptor was derived from an adult woman who had mild COVID-19 (a few samples of this study predate the infection). Cell type and time point are not known. The chain's CDR3 is CAWSGGAAEAFF. Written as DNA, the CDR3 is TGTGCCTGGAGCGGAGGGGCGGCTGAAGCTTTCTTT.